The sequence of this TCR beta chain was determined in a study of blood T cells in healthy people across ages. Sample-barcoded 5' priming and a J-beta primer mix drove a second PCR of about 6 to 12 cycles. TCRdb independently ran MiXCR on the 5' RACE reads; one entry per CDR3 protein. The data show 750,000 to 850,000 distinct CDR3 sequences, roughly 25% seen once. Germline CDR1 reads MNHEY; CDR2 reads SVGEGT. The length of the CDR3 is 17 residues. Trimming took 2 bases from V and 1 from J, leaving 17 bases between them. This same sample was also part of a study on T cells of mothers and their children.

What was sequenced was blood. The receptor's source is a boy between 10 and 17 years old in good health. The chain combines TRBV6-2 or TRBV6-3 with TRBJ1-1; D remains ambiguous. CDR3 sequence reads: CASSYEGSNPGNTEAFF. CDR3 DNA: TGTGCCAGCAGTTACGAAGGATCAAATCCCGGGAACACTGAAGCTTTCTTT.